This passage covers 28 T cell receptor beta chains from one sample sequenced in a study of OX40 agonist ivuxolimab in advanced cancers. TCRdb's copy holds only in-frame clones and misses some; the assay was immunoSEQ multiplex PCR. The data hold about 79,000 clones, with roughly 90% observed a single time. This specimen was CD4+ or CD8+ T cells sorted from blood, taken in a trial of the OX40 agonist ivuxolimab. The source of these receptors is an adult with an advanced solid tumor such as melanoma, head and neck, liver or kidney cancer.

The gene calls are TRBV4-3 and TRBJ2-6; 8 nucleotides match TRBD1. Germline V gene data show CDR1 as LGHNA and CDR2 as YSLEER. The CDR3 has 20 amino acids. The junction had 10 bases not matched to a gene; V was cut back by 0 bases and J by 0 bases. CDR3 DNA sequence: TGCGCCAGCAGCCAAGATCCATTGACAGGGGTCCTCTCTGGGGCCAACGTCCTGACTTTC. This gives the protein CASSQDPLTGVLSGANVLTF.

CDR3 amino acids: CASSFSGSEAYGYTF. As DNA, the CDR3 is TGTGCCAGCAGCTTCTCAGGGAGTGAGGCCTATGGCTACACCTTC. This chain connects TRBV7-2 to TRBJ1-2; possible D gene TRBD1, 5 bases. The germline CDR1 and CDR2 sequences are SGHTA and FQGNSA. Trimming took 3 bases from V and 4 from J, leaving 15 bases between them. This CDR3 is built from 15 residues.

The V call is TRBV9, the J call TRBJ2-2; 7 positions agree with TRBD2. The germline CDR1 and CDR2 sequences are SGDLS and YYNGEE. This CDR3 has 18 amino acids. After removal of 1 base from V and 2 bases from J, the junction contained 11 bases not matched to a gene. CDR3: CASSVFPSASGNTGELFF. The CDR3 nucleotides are TGTGCCAGCAGCGTATTCCCTTCTGCTAGCGGAAACACCGGGGAGCTGTTTTTT.

The CDR3 DNA sequence: TGTGCCAGCAGCGTAGACCTAGCGGGAGTCCAGTCCTACAATGAGCAGTTCTTC. Residues: CASSVDLAGVQSYNEQFF. The chain employs TRBV9 and TRBJ2-1, with 10 bases matching TRBD2. Germline CDR1 SGDLS, CDR2 YYNGEE. CDR3 size: 18 residues. V lost 0 bases, J lost 1 base, and 7 bases stayed unmatched.

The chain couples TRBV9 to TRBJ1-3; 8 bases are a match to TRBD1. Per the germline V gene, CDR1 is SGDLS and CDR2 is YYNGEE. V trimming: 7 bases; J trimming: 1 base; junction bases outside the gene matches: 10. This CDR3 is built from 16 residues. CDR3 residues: CASGQTGVVSGNTIYF. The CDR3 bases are TGTGCCAGCGGTCAGACAGGGGTCGTTTCTGGAAACACCATATATTTT.

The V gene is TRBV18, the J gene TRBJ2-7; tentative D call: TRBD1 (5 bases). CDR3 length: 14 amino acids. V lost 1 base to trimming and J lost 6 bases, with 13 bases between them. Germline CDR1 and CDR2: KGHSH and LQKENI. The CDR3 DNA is TGTGCCAGCTCACCACAGGCTACAGGCCTCGAGCAGTACTTC. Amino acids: CASSPQATGLEQYF.

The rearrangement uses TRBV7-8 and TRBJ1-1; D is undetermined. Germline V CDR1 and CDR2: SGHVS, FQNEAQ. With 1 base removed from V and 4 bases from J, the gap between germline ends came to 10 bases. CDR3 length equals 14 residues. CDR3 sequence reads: CASSLGWQGTEAFF. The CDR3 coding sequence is TGTGCCAGCAGCTTAGGGTGGCAAGGCACTGAAGCTTTCTTT.

This CDR3 reads CASSLAVRRYNEQFF. CDR3 nucleotide sequence: TGTGCCAGCAGCTTAGCGGTCCGACGCTACAATGAGCAGTTCTTC. The chain has TRBV7-2 and TRBJ2-1; D unclear. CDR1 and CDR2 (germline): SGHTA, FQGNSA. Trimming cost V 0 bases and J 3 bases, with 9 bases left between them. CDR3 length: 15 residues.

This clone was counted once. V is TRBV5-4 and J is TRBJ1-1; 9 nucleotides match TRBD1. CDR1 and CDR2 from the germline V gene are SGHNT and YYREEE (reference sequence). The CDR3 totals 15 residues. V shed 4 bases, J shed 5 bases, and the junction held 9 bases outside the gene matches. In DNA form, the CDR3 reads TGTGCCAGCAGCACCGGACAGGGGATGAGGACTGAAGCTTTCTTT. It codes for CASSTGQGMRTEAFF. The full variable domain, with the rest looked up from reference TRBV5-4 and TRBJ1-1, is ETGVTQSPTHLIKTRGQQVTLRCSSQSGHNTVSWYQQALGQGPQFIFQYYREEENGRGNFPPRFSGLQFPNYSSELNVNALELDDSALYLCASSTGQGMRTEAFFGQGTRLTVV.

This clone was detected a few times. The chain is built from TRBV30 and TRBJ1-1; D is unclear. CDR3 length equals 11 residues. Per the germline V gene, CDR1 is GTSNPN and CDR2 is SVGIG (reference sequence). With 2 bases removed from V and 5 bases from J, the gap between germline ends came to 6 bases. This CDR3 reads CAWSPQTEAFF. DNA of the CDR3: TGTGCCTGGAGTCCACAGACTGAAGCTTTCTTT.

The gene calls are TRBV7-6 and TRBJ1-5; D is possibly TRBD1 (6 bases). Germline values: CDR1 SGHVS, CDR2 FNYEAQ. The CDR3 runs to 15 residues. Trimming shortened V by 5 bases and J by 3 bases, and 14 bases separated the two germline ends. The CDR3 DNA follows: TGTGCCAGCAGCCCTCGGACAGCGTTCAATCAGCCCCAGCATTTT. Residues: CASSPRTAFNQPQHF.

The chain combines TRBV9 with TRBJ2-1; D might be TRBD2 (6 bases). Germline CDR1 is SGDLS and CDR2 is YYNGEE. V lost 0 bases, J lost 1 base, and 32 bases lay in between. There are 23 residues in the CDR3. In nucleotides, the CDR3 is TGTGCCAGCAGCGTAGTGGACGGGGCCCCAGTGGCGGGACGAACAATTTCCTACAATGAGCAGTTCTTC. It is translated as CASSVVDGAPVAGRTISYNEQFF.

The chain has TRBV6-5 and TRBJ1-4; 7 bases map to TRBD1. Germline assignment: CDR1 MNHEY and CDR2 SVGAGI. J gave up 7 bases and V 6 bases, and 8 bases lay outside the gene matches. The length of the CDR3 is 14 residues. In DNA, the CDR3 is TGTGCCAGCAGCCCCGGGGACAGTTCTGAAAAACTGTTTTTT. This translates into CASSPGDSSEKLFF.

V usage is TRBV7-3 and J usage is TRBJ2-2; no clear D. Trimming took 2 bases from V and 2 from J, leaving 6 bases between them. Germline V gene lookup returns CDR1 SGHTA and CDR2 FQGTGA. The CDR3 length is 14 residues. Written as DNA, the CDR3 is TGTGCCAGCAGCTTATTTCATAACACCGGGGAGCTGTTTTTT. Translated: CASSLFHNTGELFF.

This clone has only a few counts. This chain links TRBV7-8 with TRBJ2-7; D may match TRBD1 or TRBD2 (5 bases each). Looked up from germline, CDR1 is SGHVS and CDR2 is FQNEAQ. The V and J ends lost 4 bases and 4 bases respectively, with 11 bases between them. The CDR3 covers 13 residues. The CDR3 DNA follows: TGTGCCAGCAGCTCGGGACGGGGATACGAGCAGTACTTC. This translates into CASSSGRGYEQYF.

The CDR3 reads CASRWGLNTEAFF. The CDR3 DNA reads as TGTGCCAGCAGGTGGGGTCTGAACACTGAAGCTTTCTTT. This rearrangement joins TRBV14 to TRBJ1-1; D is undetermined. This CDR3 spans 13 amino acids. Trimming left V 6 bases short and J 0 bases short, with 8 bases between. Per germline, CDR1 SGHDN and CDR2 FVKESK. Together with reference TRBV14 and TRBJ1-1, the CDR3 gives the full variable domain: EAGVTQFPSHSVIEKGQTVTLRCDPISGHDNLYWYRRVMGKEIKFLLHFVKESKQDESGMPNNRFLAERTGGTYSTLKVQPAELEDSGVYFCASRWGLNTEAFFGQGTRLTVV.

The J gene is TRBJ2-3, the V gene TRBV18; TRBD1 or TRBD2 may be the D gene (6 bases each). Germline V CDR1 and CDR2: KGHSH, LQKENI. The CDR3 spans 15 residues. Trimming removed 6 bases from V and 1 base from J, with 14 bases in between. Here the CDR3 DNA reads TGTGCCAGCTCTCGCGGGGCAGGGGGCACAGATACGCAGTATTTT. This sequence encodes CASSRGAGGTDTQYF.

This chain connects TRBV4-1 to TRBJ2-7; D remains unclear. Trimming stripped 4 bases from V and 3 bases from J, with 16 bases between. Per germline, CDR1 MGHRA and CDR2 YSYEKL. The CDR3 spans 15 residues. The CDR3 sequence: CASSPRSGRGYEQYF. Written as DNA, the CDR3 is TGCGCCAGCAGCCCAAGGTCAGGACGCGGCTACGAGCAGTACTTC.

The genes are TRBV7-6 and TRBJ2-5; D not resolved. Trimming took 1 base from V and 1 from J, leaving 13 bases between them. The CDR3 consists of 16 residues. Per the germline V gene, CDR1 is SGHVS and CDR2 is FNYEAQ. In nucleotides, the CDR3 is TGTGCCAGCAGCTTAGTTGTCACGGCTCTCCAAGAGACCCAGTACTTC. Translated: CASSLVVTALQETQYF.

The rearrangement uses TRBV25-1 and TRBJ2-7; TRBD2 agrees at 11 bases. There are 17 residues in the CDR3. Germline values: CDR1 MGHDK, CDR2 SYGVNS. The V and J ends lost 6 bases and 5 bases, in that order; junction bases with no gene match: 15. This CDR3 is CASSDNQGLAEGDEQYF. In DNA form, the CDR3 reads TGTGCCAGCAGCGATAATCAGGGACTAGCGGAGGGGGACGAGCAGTACTTC.

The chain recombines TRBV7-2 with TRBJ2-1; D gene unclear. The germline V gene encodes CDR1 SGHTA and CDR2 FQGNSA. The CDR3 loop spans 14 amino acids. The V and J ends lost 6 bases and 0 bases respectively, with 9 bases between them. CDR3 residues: CASSFFRSYNEQFF. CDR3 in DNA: TGTGCCAGCAGTTTCTTTCGCTCCTACAATGAGCAGTTCTTC.

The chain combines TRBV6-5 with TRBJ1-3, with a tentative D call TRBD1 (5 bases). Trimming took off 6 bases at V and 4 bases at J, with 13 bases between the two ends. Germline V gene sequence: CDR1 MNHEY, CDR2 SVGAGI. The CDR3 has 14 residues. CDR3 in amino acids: CASSSGRGGNTIYF. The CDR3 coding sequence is TGTGCCAGCAGCTCCGGGAGGGGCGGAAACACCATATATTTT.

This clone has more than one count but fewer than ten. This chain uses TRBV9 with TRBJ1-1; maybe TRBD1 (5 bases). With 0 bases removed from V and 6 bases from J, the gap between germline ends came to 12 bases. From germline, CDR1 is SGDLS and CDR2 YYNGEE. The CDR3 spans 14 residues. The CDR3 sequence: CASSVVAGGAEAFF. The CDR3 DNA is TGTGCCAGCAGCGTAGTCGCGGGGGGGGCTGAAGCTTTCTTT. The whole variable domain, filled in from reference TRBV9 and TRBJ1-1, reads DSGVTQTPKHLITATGQRVTLRCSPRSGDLSVYWYQQSLDQGLQFLIQYYNGEERAKGNILERFSAQQFPDLHSELNLSSLELGDSALYFCASSVVAGGAEAFFGQGTRLTVV.

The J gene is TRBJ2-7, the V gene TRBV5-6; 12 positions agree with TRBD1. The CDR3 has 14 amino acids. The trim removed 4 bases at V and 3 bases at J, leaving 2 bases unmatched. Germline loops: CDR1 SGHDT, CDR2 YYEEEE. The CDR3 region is CASSRDRGLYEQYF. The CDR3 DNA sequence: TGTGCCAGCAGCCGGGACAGGGGGCTCTACGAGCAGTACTTC.

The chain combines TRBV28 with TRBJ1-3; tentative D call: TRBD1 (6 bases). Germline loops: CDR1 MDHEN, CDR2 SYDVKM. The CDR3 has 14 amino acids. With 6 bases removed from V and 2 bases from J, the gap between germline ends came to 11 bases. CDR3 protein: CASRLQGTGNTIYF. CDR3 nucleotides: TGTGCCAGCAGACTACAGGGCACTGGAAACACCATATATTTT. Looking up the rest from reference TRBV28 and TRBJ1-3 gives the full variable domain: DVKVTQSSRYLVKRTGEKVFLECVQDMDHENMFWYRQDPGLGLRLIYFSYDVKMKEKGDIPEGYSVSREKKERFSLILESASTNQTSMYLCASRLQGTGNTIYFGEGSWLTVV.

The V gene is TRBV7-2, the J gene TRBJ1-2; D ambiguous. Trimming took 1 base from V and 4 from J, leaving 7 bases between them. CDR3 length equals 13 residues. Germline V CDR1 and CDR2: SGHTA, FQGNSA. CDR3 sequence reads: CASSLVKFYGYTF. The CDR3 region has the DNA TGTGCCAGCAGCTTAGTGAAATTCTATGGCTACACCTTC.

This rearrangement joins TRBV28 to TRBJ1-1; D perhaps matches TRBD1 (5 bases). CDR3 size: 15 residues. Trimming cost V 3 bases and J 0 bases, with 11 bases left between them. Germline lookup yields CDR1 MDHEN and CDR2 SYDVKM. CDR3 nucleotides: TGTGCCAGCAGTTTCGGGGGAAGCATGAACACTGAAGCTTTCTTT. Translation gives CASSFGGSMNTEAFF.

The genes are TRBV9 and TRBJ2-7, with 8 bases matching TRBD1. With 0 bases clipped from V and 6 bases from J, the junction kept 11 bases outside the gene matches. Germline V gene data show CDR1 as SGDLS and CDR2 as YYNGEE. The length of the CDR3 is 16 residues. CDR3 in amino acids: CASSVATPGGWAEQYF. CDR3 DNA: TGTGCCAGCAGCGTAGCTACCCCAGGGGGCTGGGCCGAGCAGTACTTC.